This T cell receptor (beta chain) stems from a study of shared clonotypes between healthy human individuals (dated by TCRdb to the early 2020s). General notes on the study: A few men and two women, aged 18 to 49 years, made up the cohort. For each donor, CD4 naive and CD4 memory were each given three plates, CD8 naive was given two plates, and CD8 memory was given one plate. To estimate repertoire size and how much clonotypes are shared between individuals, the study performed deep sequencing of blood TCR repertoires from five healthy adults. Libraries were prepared and TCR repertoires were sequenced by different laboratories using diverse techniques, in order to increase sequencing depth and limit assay-specific biases. Leukapheresis yielded between about 0.85 and 9 billion PBMCs per donor.

The research as a whole found: Based on pairwise subsampling, the degree of clonotype sharing among donors was expected to be affected by sequencing depth. Larger estimated clonotype richness was generally found for naive subsets than for memory subsets. Only blood was sampled, and tissue TCR repertoires likely differ from those in blood. Even with the large sequencing depth, rarefaction of the sorted-subset datasets indicated that sequencing was incomplete. Higher generation probabilities were observed for clonotypes shared by all four sorted-subset donors than for non-shared clonotypes. When a handful of donors were compared, the shared fraction of clonotypes was about 5.5% for naive CD4, 3.5% to 4% for naive CD8, 2.3% for memory CD4, and 0.35% to 0.4% for memory CD8. Because the study included only a small number of donors, the genetic and exposure-history diversity represented was limited.

TCR CDR3 regions were amplified from genomic DNA by multiplex PCR using the deep immunoSEQ assay. Genomic DNA extracted from each cell subset was distributed evenly over all wells of several immunoSEQ 96-well plates, and each plate served as one replicate. For sorted subsets, around 0.2 ug of genomic DNA, equivalent to some 30,000 T cell genomes, went into each replicate PCR. Purified libraries were measured with a Qubit 3.0 fluorometer, size-checked on a Bioanalyzer 2100, and measured again with the KAPA Library Quantification kit. Each immunoSEQ 96-well plate was sequenced on its own single-read 150-cycle Illumina NextSeq 550 flow cell. On the study's bioinformatics: Because only junctional sequences without quality scores were contained in the immunoSEQ output, filtering matching that applied to full-length reads could not be performed. To assign V/J genes and CDR3, sequences were annotated using PyIR, a Python wrapper for IgBLAST v1.9, with IMGT germline references. Reads with weak V/J assignments (E-value above 1e-6), missing CDR3, stop codons, out-of-frame junctions, or ambiguous translated residues were removed. V3J clonotypes were defined as sequences sharing an identical inferred V gene, J gene, and CDR3 amino acid sequence. The percentage overlap between two repertoires was calculated by dividing the number of shared unique clonotypes by the size of the smaller repertoire. Richness of each repertoire was evaluated using RTK rarefaction, the Chao1 estimator, and Recon v2.1 estimates of unobserved clonotypes. Generation probabilities for all TCRbeta clonotypes obtained by the gDNA method from a handful of donors were computed using OLGA. What TCRdb holds here is the immuneACCESS table cut down to in-frame rearrangements. Part of the clones is not present; checked against another copy, under half of the missing clones reflect an unresolved V gene, and the others are unexplained. V and J calls and clone size are given by that table; D and trimming were obtained from the DNA. The sample table contains around 200,000 clones; only one count was recorded for 85% to 95% of them. Approximately 0.07% of the sample goes to the ten largest clones.

V is reduced by 4 bases and J by 6 bases, leaving a spacing of 7 bases between them. The CDR3 covers 12 residues, taking in both the cysteine and the phenylalanine. Just the 36-base CDR3 DNA is kept, in frame starting at base 1. CDR1 SGHNT and CDR2 YYREEE are derived from the germline V gene (reference sequence). Healthy HIV-negative adults with no recently reported acute infections or vaccinations were included as donors. All donors were Caucasian adults living in Nashville, Tennessee, USA. CD4+ T cells were enriched by magnetic negative selection, after which naive cells were positively selected on CD45RA and the negative fraction was taken as the memory subset. After blood collection by leukapheresis, PBMCs were isolated using Ficoll-Histopaque density gradient centrifugation and then cryopreserved in the vapor phase of liquid nitrogen. Analytical flow cytometry was used to check the purity and quantity of each magnetically sorted T cell population. Each sorted fraction had its genomic DNA isolated and then quantified by UV absorbance on a Nanodrop 2000c.

Details on this clone: This clone's antigen is unknown. No clone much larger than this one lies a single base away; base qualities are absent.

This sequence originates from a woman in her thirties in good health. What was sequenced was naive CD4+ T cells sorted from blood. Taken with the paper, the label for cell subset or site translates to: CD45RA+ positively selected. The rearrangement combines TRBV5-4 with TRBJ2-2; a tentative D call is TRBD1 (6 bases match). The encoded CDR3 is CASSTGPGELFF. DNA sequence: TGTGCCAGCAGCACAGGGCCCGGGGAGCTGTTTTTT. The reference TRBV5-4 and TRBJ2-2 proteins fill in what lies around the CDR3, so the full variable domain reads ETGVTQSPTHLIKTRGQQVTLRCSSQSGHNTVSWYQQALGQGPQFIFQYYREEENGRGNFPPRFSGLQFPNYSSELNVNALELDDSALYLCASSTGPGELFFGEGSRLTVL.